This record looks at one T cell receptor beta chain sequence and its context. Here immunoSEQ multiplex PCR was the method, and the copy in TCRdb shows in-frame clones only, minus some. The sample contains 120,000 to 150,000 clones, 70% to 90% of which appear only once. Trimming cost V 10 bases and J 4 bases, with 16 bases left between them. CDR1 and CDR2 from the germline V gene are LNHNV and YYDKDF (reference sequence). The CDR3 runs to 13 residues. The data were taken from a study of T cell responses to AZD1222 COVID-19 vaccine. The J gene is TRBJ1-1, the V gene TRBV15; D gene unclear. This material consisted of peripheral blood, taken 28 days after the second AZD1222 dose. This TCR came from an adult who received the AZD1222 COVID-19 vaccine. The CDR3, as DNA: TGTGCCATTAGTTGGGGTCGGACCACTGAAGCTTTCTTT. Its translation: CAISWGRTTEAFF. Combining the CDR3 with reference TRBV15 and TRBJ1-1 gives the whole variable domain DAMVIQNPRYQVTQFGKPVTLSCSQTLNHNVMYWYQQKSSQAPKLLFHYYDKDFNNEADTPDNFQSRRPNTSFCFLDIRSPGLGDTAMYLCAISWGRTTEAFFGQGTRLTVV.